The source of this T cell receptor beta chain is a study of blood T cell repertoires in COVID-19. Clones were read by immunoSEQ multiplex PCR, and TCRdb kept only the in-frame ones, dropping some. The data hold over 100,000 clones, with 70% to 90% observed a single time. CDR1 is MDHEN, CDR2 SYDVKM, per germline. CDR3 size: 17 residues. J lost 5 bases, V lost 1 base, and 6 bases had no gene match. The J gene is TRBJ2-5, the V gene TRBV28; 14 nucleotides match TRBD2. This sequence was found in a human donor in a cohort sampled during active COVID-19. The sequencing input was peripheral blood. The CDR3 spells CASSLSGLAGGSETQYF. DNA for the CDR3: TGTGCCAGCAGTTTATCCGGACTAGCGGGAGGATCTGAGACCCAGTACTTC.